The 5 T cell receptor beta chains below come from one sample, sequenced in a study of patients and donors after allogeneic stem cell transplantation. TCRdb re-analysed the RT-PCR reads in MiXCR, keeping a single row per CDR3 protein. The data contain about a million distinct CDR3 sequences, roughly 18% of them singletons. Sequences were obtained from blood, either unsorted or a sorted T cell fraction (not recorded which). Every receptor here comes from a human donor who was either an allogeneic HSCT recipient or a stem cell or donor lymphocyte infusion donor (not recorded which). It is not recorded whose cells these are; they may come from a transplant donor.

The chain couples TRBV25-1 to TRBJ2-2, with 8 bases matching TRBD1. From germline, CDR1 is MGHDK and CDR2 SYGVNS. The trim removed 5 bases at V and 6 bases at J, leaving 5 bases unmatched. CDR3 size: 14 residues. CDR3 coding DNA: TGTGCCAGCAGTTTGCAGGGGGCTTCCGGGGAGCTGTTTTTT. Its translation: CASSLQGASGELFF.

The chain links TRBV6-2 or TRBV6-3 to TRBJ1-1; D is possibly TRBD1 (5 bases). The CDR3 runs 15 residues. Germline assignment: CDR1 MNHEY and CDR2 SVGEGT. V lost 5 bases to trimming and J lost 2 bases, with 15 bases between them. This chain's CDR3 is CASSQYRQLNTEAFF. As DNA, the CDR3 is TGTGCCAGCAGTCAATACCGACAGCTAAACACTGAAGCTTTCTTT.

This rearrangement joins TRBV6-1 to TRBJ2-1; D tentatively fits TRBD1 or TRBD2 (5 bases each). Trimming removed 6 bases at V and 9 bases at J, with 21 bases between. Germline V lookup: CDR1 MNHNS, CDR2 SASEGT. The CDR3 contains 15 residues. The CDR3 reads CASRLRDQRSSEQFF. In DNA, the CDR3 is TGTGCCAGCAGACTCCGGGACCAGAGGTCCAGTGAGCAGTTCTTC.

The rearrangement uses TRBV4-3 and TRBJ1-6; D is undetermined. The V end lost 1 base, the J end lost 7 bases, and 11 bases lay between the germline ends. This CDR3 has 15 residues. The germline CDR1 and CDR2 sequences are LGHNA and YSLEER. This CDR3 is CASSQVQLQNSPLHF. The CDR3 DNA follows: TGCGCCAGCAGCCAAGTACAGCTTCAGAATTCACCCCTCCACTTT.

This clonotype has just a few counts. The J gene is TRBJ2-2, the V gene TRBV12-3 or TRBV12-4; TRBD2 matches at 7 bases. The J segment lost 3 bases and the V segment lost 7 bases, leaving 5 bases of the junction unmatched. This CDR3 has 14 residues. CDR3 coding DNA: TGTGCCAGCATCTGGAGCGGGGACACCGGGGAGCTGTTTTTT. Translation: CASIWSGDTGELFF.